This entry describes one T cell receptor beta chain. As handled by the study authors: Using reference gene primer amplification, nucleated cell counts were estimated. The data were produced by immunoSEQ multiplex PCR, yet TCRdb's version contains in-frame clones alone and is incomplete. That table is the source of V, J and clone size, and D and trimming were worked out from the DNA. Of 180,000 or so clones listed, around 82% are singletons. The data stem from a study of blood T cell repertoires in COVID-19. Study at large: Material from acute and convalescent COVID-19 was sourced from the United States, Italy and Spain. T cells, B-cell-depleted T cells, or PBMCs provided the cDNA or gDNA that served as material.

Per germline, CDR1 SGDLS and CDR2 YYNGEE. The CDR3 totals 13 residues. Germline trimming cut 1 base from V and 6 bases from J; bases unmatched to any gene: 4. The chain carries TRBV9 and TRBJ2-7, with TRBD1 matching 7 bases. The clonotype comes from a woman older than 75 with acute or convalescent COVID-19. The sample consisted of peripheral blood. The CDR3 coding sequence is TGTGCCAGCAGCGTAAGACCAGGGGGCGAGCAGTACTTC. Translated, it gives CASSVRPGGEQYF.